The T cell receptor beta chain under discussion was sequenced for a study of T cells in Graves' hyperthyroidism and ophthalmopathy (dated by TCRdb to about 2019). Background for the entire study: Peripheral blood was collected at initial diagnosis, before any treatment. In several Graves' hyperthyroidism patients, the study also compared T-cell repertoires from thyroid tissue with T-cell repertoires from blood. TCR V-J signatures able to tell the groups apart were searched for in a discovery cohort of around 95 patients, of whom around 42 had Graves' ophthalmopathy and about 55 had stable Graves' hyperthyroidism. According to the paper, TCR Vbeta CDR3 sequencing was carried out on over 130 peripheral blood samples, which came from 40 to 45 ophthalmopathy, about 75 hyperthyroidism and roughly 17 progressor patients. Once sampling was done, hyperthyroidism patients were given methimazole at a starting dose of 30 mg daily, whereas ophthalmopathy patients were given high-dose intravenous methylprednisolone. Whether ophthalmopathy could be predicted prospectively was tested in an independent validation cohort made up of under 20 hyperthyroidism patients plus 17 patients who later progressed to ophthalmopathy. The roughly 100 discovery patients were randomly divided into training and test sets at a 7:3 ratio.

CDR1 and CDR2 (DFQATT, SNEGSKA) derive from the germline V gene (reference sequence). The CDR3 has 15 amino acids, counting the end cysteine and phenylalanine. The retained sequence is limited to the CDR3, 45 bases, with the frame set at the first base. For this chain, trimming is 5 bases at the V end and 4 bases at the J end, and the number of junction bases without a gene match is 9. TCR beta CDR3 regions were amplified from RNA transcripts. A first-round RT-PCR of the TCR CDR3 used the HTBI primer set with the Qiagen OneStep RT-PCR kit. Libraries were constructed in a second round of multiplex PCR, after which size selection and purification were performed. The libraries were sequenced on an Illumina HiSeq2000 using paired-end 100 bp reads. Turning to the authors' computational methods: Raw data were processed with SOAPnuke, discarding reads with adapters, uncalled bases, mean Phred below 15, or no exact constant-primer or identifier match. COPE v1.2.5 was used to merge the high-quality paired reads, and each unique nucleotide sequence was defined as a clonotype. MiTCR v1.1 was used to align the clonotypes against IMGT TRBV, TRBD and TRBJ reference segments. The analysis was restricted to V-J combinations with a frequency above 0.0001, which together covered approximately 99% of the repertoires. The TCS score was defined as the ratio of F50 (clonal expansion) to E x V (chaos), calculated using BLOSUM62-based TCRdist between CDR3 peptides within each V-J. Welch's t-statistics and random forest reduced around 550 V-J features to about 13, which were used in a naive Bayes classifier (R e1071). TCRdb reworked the public reads: Q25 trimming with fastp, MiXCR clone assembly, productive beta chains retained. Each record represents a unique CDR3 protein, reported with the most common genes and DNA among its rows. It is TCRdb's table, rather than the study itself, that gives the V and J calls and clone size. Recorded for this sample are fewer than 650,000 distinct CDR3 sequences; 14% of them occurred a single time. Of the sample, about 15% falls within the top ten clones.

On this clonotype itself: The antigen it recognizes is unknown. No much larger clone is present one base from it, and per-base qualities are unavailable.

The study at large found these results: In validation, the model predicted progression to ophthalmopathy with approximately 71% sensitivity and approximately 74% specificity, a median of 6.5 months before onset. In cross-validation, a model built on a 13 V-J signature told ophthalmopathy apart from stable hyperthyroidism with 85% to 90% sensitivity and approximately 81% specificity, and in testing the same model reached 80%/75%. Blood samples also contained most of the expanded thyroid clonotypes (frequency above 0.001), which suggests that blood repertoires may reflect thyroid immune responses. Sample size was not statistically predetermined, and investigators were not blinded to group allocation.

A patient counted as having stable Graves' hyperthyroidism if no progression to ophthalmopathy occurred over 18 months of follow-up. Hyperthyroidism patients were newly diagnosed, with disease duration under 2 months, and aged 18 to 65 years. The study excluded patients with uncontrolled infections, other autoimmune diseases, pregnancy or lactation. Diagnoses relied on clinical symptoms, serum thyroxine and TRAb, thyroid ultrasound and orbital computed tomography. Ficoll-Paque density gradient centrifugation was used to isolate PBMCs from around 10 ml of fresh peripheral blood. Total RNA was extracted with Trizol reagent, and quality was checked on an Agilent 2100 Bioanalyzer.

The TCR was taken from a middle-aged woman with Graves' hyperthyroidism. The sequenced sample was blood. Recombination linked TRBV20-1 to TRBJ2-1, and TRBD2 aligns with 9 junction nucleotides. The CDR3 loop reads CSAVDLLAGYNEQFF. The nucleotide sequence reads TGCAGTGCTGTGGATCTGCTAGCGGGGTACAATGAGCAGTTCTTC.